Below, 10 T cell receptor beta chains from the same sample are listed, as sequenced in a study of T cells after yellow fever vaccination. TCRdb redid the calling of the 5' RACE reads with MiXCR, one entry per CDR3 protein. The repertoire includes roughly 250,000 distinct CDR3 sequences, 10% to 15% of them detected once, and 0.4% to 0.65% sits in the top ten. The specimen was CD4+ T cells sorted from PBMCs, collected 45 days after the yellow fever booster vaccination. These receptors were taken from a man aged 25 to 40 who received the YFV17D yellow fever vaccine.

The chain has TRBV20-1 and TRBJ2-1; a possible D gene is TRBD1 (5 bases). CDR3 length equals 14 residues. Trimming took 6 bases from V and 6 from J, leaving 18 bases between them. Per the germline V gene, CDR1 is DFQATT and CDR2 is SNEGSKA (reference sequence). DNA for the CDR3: TGCAGTGCCACGTCCCGGGTCCAGGGCAATGAGCAGTTCTTC. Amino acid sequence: CSATSRVQGNEQFF.

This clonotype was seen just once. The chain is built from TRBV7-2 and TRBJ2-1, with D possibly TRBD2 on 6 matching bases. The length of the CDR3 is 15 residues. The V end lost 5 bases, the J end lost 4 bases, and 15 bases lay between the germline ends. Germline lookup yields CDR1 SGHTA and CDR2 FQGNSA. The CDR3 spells CASSRDWQRYNEQFF. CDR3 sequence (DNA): TGTGCCAGCAGCCGGGACTGGCAAAGATACAATGAGCAGTTCTTC.

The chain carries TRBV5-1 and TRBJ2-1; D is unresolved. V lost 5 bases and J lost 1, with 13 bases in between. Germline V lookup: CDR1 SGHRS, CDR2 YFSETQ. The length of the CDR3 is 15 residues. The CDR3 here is CASRTRWGSYNEQFF. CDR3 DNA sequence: TGCGCCAGCAGGACGCGGTGGGGATCCTACAATGAGCAGTTCTTC.

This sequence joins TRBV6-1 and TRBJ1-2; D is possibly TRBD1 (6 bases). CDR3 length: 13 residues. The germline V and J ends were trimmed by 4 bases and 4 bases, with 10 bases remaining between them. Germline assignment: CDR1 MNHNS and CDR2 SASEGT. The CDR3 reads CASSVGGFYGYTF. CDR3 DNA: TGTGCCAGCAGTGTCGGGGGCTTCTATGGCTACACCTTC.

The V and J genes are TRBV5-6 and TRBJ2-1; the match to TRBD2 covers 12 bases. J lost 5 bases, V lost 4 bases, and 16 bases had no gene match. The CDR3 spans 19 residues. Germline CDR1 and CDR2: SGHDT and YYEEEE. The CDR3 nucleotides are TGTGCCAGCAGCCTCTTCGCCTTCCTTCTAGCGGGAGGGGACAATGAGCAGTTCTTC. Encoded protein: CASSLFAFLLAGGDNEQFF.

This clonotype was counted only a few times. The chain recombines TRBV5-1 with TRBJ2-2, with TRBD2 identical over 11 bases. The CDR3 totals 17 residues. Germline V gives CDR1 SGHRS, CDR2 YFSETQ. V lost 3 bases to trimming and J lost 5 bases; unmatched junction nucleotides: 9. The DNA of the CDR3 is TGCGCCAGCAGCTCCCTTAGCGGGAGGGGAGGAACCGGGGAGCTGTTTTTT. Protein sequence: CASSSLSGRGGTGELFF.

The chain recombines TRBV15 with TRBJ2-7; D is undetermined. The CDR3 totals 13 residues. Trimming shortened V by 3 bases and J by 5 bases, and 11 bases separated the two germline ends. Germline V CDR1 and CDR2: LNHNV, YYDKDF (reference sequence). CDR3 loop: CATSRDSRDEQYF. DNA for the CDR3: TGTGCCACCAGCAGGGATAGTCGGGACGAGCAGTACTTC. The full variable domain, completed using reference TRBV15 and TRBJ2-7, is DAMVIQNPRYQVTQFGKPVTLSCSQTLNHNVMYWYQQKSSQAPKLLFHYYDKDFNNEADTPDNFQSRRPNTSFCFLDIRSPGLGDTAMYLCATSRDSRDEQYFGPGTRLTVT.

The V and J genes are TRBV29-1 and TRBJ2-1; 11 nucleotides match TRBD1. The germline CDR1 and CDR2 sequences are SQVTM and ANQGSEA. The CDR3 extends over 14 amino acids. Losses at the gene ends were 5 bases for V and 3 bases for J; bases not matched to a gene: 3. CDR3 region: CSVSGTGGYNEQFF. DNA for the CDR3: TGCAGCGTTTCCGGGACAGGGGGCTACAATGAGCAGTTCTTC.

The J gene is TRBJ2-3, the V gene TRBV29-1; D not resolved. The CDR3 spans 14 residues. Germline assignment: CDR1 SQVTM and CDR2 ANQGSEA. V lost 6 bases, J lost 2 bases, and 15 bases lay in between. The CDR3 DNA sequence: TGCAGCGTGGACGTGACGGGCGCCACAGATACGCAGTATTTT. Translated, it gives CSVDVTGATDTQYF.

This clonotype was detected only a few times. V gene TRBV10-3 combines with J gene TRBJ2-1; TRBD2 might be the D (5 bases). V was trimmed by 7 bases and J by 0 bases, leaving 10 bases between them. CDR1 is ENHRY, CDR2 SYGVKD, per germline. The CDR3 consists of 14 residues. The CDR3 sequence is CAIKDTSSYNEQFF. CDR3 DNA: TGTGCCATCAAGGATACTAGCTCCTACAATGAGCAGTTCTTC.